Included here is one TCR beta chain sequence, with context. The sample comes from a study of cytomegalovirus exposure and HLA in healthy donors. PCR was performed using 60 Vbeta and 13 Jbeta primers. Sequencing used immunoSEQ multiplex PCR; TCRdb keeps in-frame clones, though not all of them. There are about 110,000 clones in the sample; roughly 80% occur only once, and less than 3.5% lies in the top ten. This receptor was identified in a man younger than 40 in good health and CMV-seropositive. The sample taken for sequencing was PBMCs.

The DNA for the CDR3 is TGCAGCGTACTTGGACAGGGGGCCGGCGAGCAGTACTTC. This encodes CSVLGQGAGEQYF. The V call is TRBV29-1, the J call TRBJ2-7; 11 bases agree with TRBD1. CDR1 is SQVTM and CDR2 is ANQGSEA in the germline V gene. Germline trimming cut 6 bases from V and 6 bases from J; bases unmatched to any gene: 7. This CDR3 spans 13 amino acids.